This T cell receptor beta chain emerged from a study of regulatory T cells in long-lasting Graves disease. Relying on iRepertoire HTBI primers and Arm-PCR of CDR3 regions, the team built TCR beta libraries. Authors' methods: Throughout the samples, researchers identified 62 TRBV and approximately 15 TRBJ segments. TCRdb reprocessed the multiplex PCR reads with MiXCR, giving one entry per CDR3 protein. TCRdb, not the original authors, processed these V and J calls. Of 500,000 to 800,000 distinct CDR3 sequences in the sample, approximately 29% were seen once. In its sample, this clonotype was seen many times. Time point: persistent/refractory GD, antithyroid drugs over 5 years with positive TRAb. Construction of the TCR library relied on RNA isolated from PBMCs. The guidelines of the American Thyroid Association were the basis for diagnosing Graves' disease. A peripheral blood sample, 7 to 9.5 milliliters in volume, was drawn into EDTA tubes.

Deletions cut 6 bases from V and 8 bases from J, with 16 bases between. This CDR3 comprises 12 residues. Per germline, CDR1 SQVTM and CDR2 ANQGSEA. The receptor was isolated from a female donor with Graves disease. Sequenced material: peripheral blood mononuclear cells (PBMCs), taken when the disease was refractory, from a patient treated with antithyroid drugs. This chain uses TRBV29-1 with TRBJ1-2, with TRBD1 as a possible D gene (5 bases). This CDR3 is CSVIKGQGGYTF. As DNA, the CDR3 is TGCAGCGTCATCAAGGGGCAGGGCGGCTACACCTTC.